The rows below give T cell receptor beta chains drawn from one sample of a study of PD-1 blockade in classical Hodgkin lymphoma. Method: immunoSEQ multiplex PCR; TCRdb's copy keeps in-frame clones and lacks some. The data contain tens of thousands of clones, 80% to 90% of them singletons. The material sequenced was peripheral blood mononuclear cells (PBMCs), taken before the second cycle of nivolumab. The receptor set was obtained from a human donor with classical Hodgkin lymphoma. CDR3s include the opening cysteine and the closing phenylalanine or tryptophan. Each record gives: clone size, V gene, D gene, J gene, CDR3 DNA, CDR3 protein. A D gene is named only where the DNA matches it firmly. A clone size is listed for some rows: how often the clone was seen (once, few, many), or a class if it is expanded.

clone_size: NA; v_call: TRBV30; d_call: NA; j_call: TRBJ1-5; cdr3_nt: TGTGCCTGGAGTGTATGGGGTGGGGGTCAGCCCCAGCATTTT; cdr3_aa: CAWSVWGGGQPQHF
clone_size: NA; v_call: TRBV5-4; d_call: NA; j_call: TRBJ1-2; cdr3_nt: TGTGCCAGCAGCCGGGAGGGGGTTGGGAGCTACACCTTC; cdr3_aa: CASSREGVGSYTF
clone_size: NA; v_call: TRBV11-2; d_call: NA; j_call: TRBJ1-2; cdr3_nt: TGTGCCAGCAGCTTTGAGGGACATGGCTACACCTTC; cdr3_aa: CASSFEGHGYTF
clone_size: NA; v_call: TRBV6-5; d_call: NA; j_call: TRBJ1-3; cdr3_nt: TGTGCCAGCAGGAGGACGGCCGCGAACACCATATATTTT; cdr3_aa: CASRRTAANTIYF
clone_size: NA; v_call: TRBV6-5; d_call: TRBD2; j_call: TRBJ2-3; cdr3_nt: TGTGCCAGCAGCCGCGGACTAGCTGGAGATACGCAGTATTTT; cdr3_aa: CASSRGLAGDTQYF
clone_size: few; v_call: TRBV5-8; d_call: NA; j_call: TRBJ1-3; cdr3_nt: TGTGCCAGCAGCTTGTACAAGCGCTCTGGAAACACCATATATTTT; cdr3_aa: CASSLYKRSGNTIYF
clone_size: NA; v_call: TRBV6-5; d_call: NA; j_call: TRBJ1-2; cdr3_nt: TGTGCCAGCAGGGACCCATCTATCTATGGCTACACCTTC; cdr3_aa: CASRDPSIYGYTF
clone_size: NA; v_call: TRBV7-9; d_call: TRBD2; j_call: TRBJ2-2; cdr3_nt: TGTGCCAGCAGCATAACCGGGACTAGGTCCGGGGAGCTGTTTTTT; cdr3_aa: CASSITGTRSGELFF
clone_size: NA; v_call: TRBV7-2; d_call: TRBD1; j_call: TRBJ1-2; cdr3_nt: TGTGCCAGCAGCTTGAGACAGGGAAGATTCTATGGCTACACCTTC; cdr3_aa: CASSLRQGRFYGYTF
clone_size: NA; v_call: TRBV19; d_call: TRBD2; j_call: TRBJ2-3; cdr3_nt: TGTGCCAGTAGTATAACTAGCGGGGTAGGAGATACGCAGTATTTT; cdr3_aa: CASSITSGVGDTQYF
clone_size: NA; v_call: TRBV6-5; d_call: NA; j_call: TRBJ1-2; cdr3_nt: TGTGCCAGCAAGGGACTCTATGGCTACACCTTC; cdr3_aa: CASKGLYGYTF
clone_size: NA; v_call: TRBV28; d_call: TRBD1; j_call: TRBJ1-1; cdr3_nt: TGTGCCAGCAGTCTCCCCCCGGGACAGCCCACTGAAGCTTTCTTT; cdr3_aa: CASSLPPGQPTEAFF
clone_size: NA; v_call: TRBV2; d_call: NA; j_call: TRBJ2-7; cdr3_nt: TGTGCCAGCAGTGAAGAGCGCGTCCACGAGCAGTACTTC; cdr3_aa: CASSEERVHEQYF
clone_size: NA; v_call: TRBV2; d_call: TRBD1; j_call: TRBJ2-7; cdr3_nt: TGTGCCAGCAGTGAAGCGAGGACAGGGGTTAACTACGAGCAGTACTTC; cdr3_aa: CASSEARTGVNYEQYF
clone_size: NA; v_call: TRBV14; d_call: TRBD1; j_call: TRBJ2-7; cdr3_nt: TGTGCCAGCAGCTACCGGGACAGGGAGTTTGACGAGCAGTACTTC; cdr3_aa: CASSYRDREFDEQYF
clone_size: once; v_call: TRBV19; d_call: TRBD2; j_call: TRBJ2-7; cdr3_nt: TGTGCCAGTAGTATGAGGGCGGGAGGCTACGAGCAGTACTTC; cdr3_aa: CASSMRAGGYEQYF
clone_size: once; v_call: TRBV7-9; d_call: NA; j_call: TRBJ2-3; cdr3_nt: TGTGCCAGCAGCTTACGTACCGGGGGCAACACAGATACGCAGTATTTT; cdr3_aa: CASSLRTGGNTDTQYF
clone_size: few; v_call: TRBV5-1; d_call: NA; j_call: TRBJ1-1; cdr3_nt: TGCGCCAGCAGCCCGACCGGGGGGGGCCGATTTGAAGCTTTCTTT; cdr3_aa: CASSPTGGGRFEAFF
clone_size: NA; v_call: TRBV2; d_call: NA; j_call: TRBJ1-3; cdr3_nt: TGTGCCAGCTATGGGCTCCGCACTGGAAACACCATATATTTT; cdr3_aa: CASYGLRTGNTIYF
clone_size: NA; v_call: TRBV5-6; d_call: TRBD1; j_call: TRBJ2-2; cdr3_nt: TGTGCCAGCAGCTTTTCGGGACAGGGAACCGGGGAGCTGTTTTTT; cdr3_aa: CASSFSGQGTGELFF
clone_size: NA; v_call: TRBV4-2; d_call: NA; j_call: TRBJ2-5; cdr3_nt: TGTGCCAGCAGCCAAGATTTTCGGAGGGGCTGGCAGCAGTACTTC; cdr3_aa: CASSQDFRRGWQQYF
clone_size: NA; v_call: TRBV7-2; d_call: NA; j_call: TRBJ1-2; cdr3_nt: TGTGCCAGCACCCTCGGCGCAGACTATGGCTACACCTTC; cdr3_aa: CASTLGADYGYTF